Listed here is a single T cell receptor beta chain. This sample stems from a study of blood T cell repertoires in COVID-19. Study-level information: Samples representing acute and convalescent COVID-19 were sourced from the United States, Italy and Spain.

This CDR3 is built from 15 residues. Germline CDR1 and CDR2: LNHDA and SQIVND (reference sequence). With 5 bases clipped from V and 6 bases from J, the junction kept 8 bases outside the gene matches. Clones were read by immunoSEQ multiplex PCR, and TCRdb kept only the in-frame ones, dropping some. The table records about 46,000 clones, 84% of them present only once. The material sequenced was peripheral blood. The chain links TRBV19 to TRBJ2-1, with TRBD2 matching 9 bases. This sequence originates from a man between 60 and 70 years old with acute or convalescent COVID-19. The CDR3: CASSRPSGGTNEQFF. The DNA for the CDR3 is TGTGCCAGTAGTCGGCCAAGCGGGGGGACCAATGAGCAGTTCTTC.